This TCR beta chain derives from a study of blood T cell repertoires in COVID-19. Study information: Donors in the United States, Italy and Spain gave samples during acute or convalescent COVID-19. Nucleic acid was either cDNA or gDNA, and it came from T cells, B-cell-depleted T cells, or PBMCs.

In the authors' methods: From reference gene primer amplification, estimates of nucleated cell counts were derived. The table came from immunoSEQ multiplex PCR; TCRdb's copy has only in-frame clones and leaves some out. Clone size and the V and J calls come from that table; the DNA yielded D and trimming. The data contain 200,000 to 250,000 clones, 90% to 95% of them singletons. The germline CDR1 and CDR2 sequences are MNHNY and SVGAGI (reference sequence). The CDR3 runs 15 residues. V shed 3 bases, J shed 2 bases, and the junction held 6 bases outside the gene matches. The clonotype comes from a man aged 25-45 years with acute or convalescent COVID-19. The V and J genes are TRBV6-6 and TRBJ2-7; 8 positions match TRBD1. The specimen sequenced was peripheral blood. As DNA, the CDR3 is TGTGCCAGCAGTTATGCCGGGACAGGAGCCTACGAGCAGTACTTC. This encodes CASSYAGTGAYEQYF.